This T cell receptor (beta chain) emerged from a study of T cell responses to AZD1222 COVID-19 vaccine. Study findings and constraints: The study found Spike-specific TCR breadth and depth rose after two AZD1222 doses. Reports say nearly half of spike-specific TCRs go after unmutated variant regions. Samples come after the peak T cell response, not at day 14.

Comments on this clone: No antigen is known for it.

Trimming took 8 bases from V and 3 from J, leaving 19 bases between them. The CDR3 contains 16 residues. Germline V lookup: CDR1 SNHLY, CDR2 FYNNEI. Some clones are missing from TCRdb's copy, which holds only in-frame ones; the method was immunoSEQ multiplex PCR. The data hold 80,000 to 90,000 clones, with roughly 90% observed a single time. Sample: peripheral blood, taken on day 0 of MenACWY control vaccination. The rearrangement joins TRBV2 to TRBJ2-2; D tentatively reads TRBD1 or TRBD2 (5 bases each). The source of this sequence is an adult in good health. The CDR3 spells CASLPFGGRDTGELFF. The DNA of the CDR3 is TGTGCCAGCCTACCTTTTGGGGGTAGGGACACCGGGGAGCTGTTTTTT.